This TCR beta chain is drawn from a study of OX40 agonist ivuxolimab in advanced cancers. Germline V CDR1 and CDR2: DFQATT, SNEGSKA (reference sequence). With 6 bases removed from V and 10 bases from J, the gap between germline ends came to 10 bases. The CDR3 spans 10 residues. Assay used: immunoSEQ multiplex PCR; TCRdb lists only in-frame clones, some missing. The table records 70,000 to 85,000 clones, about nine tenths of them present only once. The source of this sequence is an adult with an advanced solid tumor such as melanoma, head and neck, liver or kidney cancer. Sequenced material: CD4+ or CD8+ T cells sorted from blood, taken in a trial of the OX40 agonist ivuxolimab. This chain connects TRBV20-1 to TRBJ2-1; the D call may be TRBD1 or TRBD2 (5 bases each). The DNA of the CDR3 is TGCAGTGCCCTTCGGGGCGAGCAGTTCTTC. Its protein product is CSALRGEQFF.